A single sample gave rise to the 14 T cell receptor beta chains below, sequenced in a study of beta chain features in type 1 diabetes. Of the isolated RNA, all was reverse transcribed, and so the sequenced material was expressed TCRB transcripts. Assay used: immunoSEQ multiplex PCR; TCRdb lists only in-frame clones, some missing. Of a few hundred thousand clones listed, approximately 15% are singletons. The sample consisted of naive CD4+ T cells from blood. The receptors were sampled from a man aged 25 to 40 in good health.

The rearrangement links TRBV2 to TRBJ2-7; TRBD1 agrees at 7 bases. This CDR3 has 14 residues. With 7 bases clipped from V and 0 bases from J, the junction kept 6 bases outside the gene matches. Germline loops: CDR1 SNHLY, CDR2 FYNNEI. The CDR3, as DNA: TGTGCCAGCACCGGGGACAGCGTCTCCTACGAGCAGTACTTC. This encodes CASTGDSVSYEQYF.

Remarks on this clone: Other DNA sequences in the same sample also yield this CDR3. J is TRBJ2-3 and V is TRBV29-1; D may be TRBD2 (5 bases). V lost 4 bases to trimming and J lost 4 bases, with 6 bases between them. CDR1 is SQVTM, CDR2 ANQGSEA, per germline. The CDR3 runs to 11 residues. CDR3 protein: CSVVRADTQYF. CDR3 sequence (DNA): TGCAGCGTTGTGAGGGCAGATACGCAGTATTTT.

This clone was detected a few times. The J gene is TRBJ2-3, the V gene TRBV9, with D unclear. From germline, CDR1 is SGDLS and CDR2 YYNGEE. V shed 0 bases and J shed 0 bases, with 14 bases lying between them. The CDR3 extends over 17 amino acids. CDR3: CASSVAATVTSTDTQYF. The CDR3 DNA follows: TGTGCCAGCAGCGTAGCCGCGACGGTTACTAGCACAGATACGCAGTATTTT. Supplemented by reference TRBV9 and TRBJ2-3, the full variable domain reads DSGVTQTPKHLITATGQRVTLRCSPRSGDLSVYWYQQSLDQGLQFLIQYYNGEERAKGNILERFSAQQFPDLHSELNLSSLELGDSALYFCASSVAATVTSTDTQYFGPGTRLTVL.

The chain has TRBV29-1 and TRBJ2-3; 9 bases agree with TRBD1. CDR3 length equals 12 residues. CDR1 and CDR2 from the germline V gene are SQVTM and ANQGSEA. V shed 6 bases, J shed 6 bases, and the junction held 4 bases outside the gene matches. The CDR3 region has the DNA TGCAGCGTGGGACAGGGAGTGGATACGCAGTATTTT. As protein: CSVGQGVDTQYF.

This clone was counted between two and nine times. The chain links TRBV27 to TRBJ2-1, with unresolved D. The germline CDR1 and CDR2 sequences are MNHEY and SMNVEV (reference sequence). V was clipped by 2 bases and J by 8 bases, with 7 bases between them. CDR3 size: 12 residues. Here the CDR3 reads CASSLRGYEQFF. In DNA form, the CDR3 reads TGTGCCAGCAGTTTACGAGGATATGAGCAGTTCTTC.

This chain uses TRBV7-8 with TRBJ2-5; TRBD1 might be the D (6 bases). Trimming shortened V by 4 bases and J by 2 bases, and 23 bases separated the two germline ends. The V gene's germline CDR1 is SGHVS and CDR2 FQNEAQ. The CDR3 has 18 residues. The chain's CDR3 is CASSSYSTGTPLQETQYF. The CDR3 DNA sequence: TGTGCCAGCAGCTCTTATAGTACCGGGACACCGCTTCAAGAGACCCAGTACTTC.

This clone was seen only a few times. The chain is built from TRBV30 and TRBJ1-6; D is unclear. Germline lookup yields CDR1 GTSNPN and CDR2 SVGIG (reference sequence). The CDR3 is made up of 12 amino acids. V lost 3 bases to trimming and J lost 6 bases, with 6 bases between them. In DNA form, the CDR3 reads TGTGCCTGGAGGAGACTTAATTCACCCCTCCACTTT. This codes for CAWRRLNSPLHF.

This clone was found a few times. V gene TRBV5-1 combines with J gene TRBJ2-1, with TRBD1 matching 7 bases. Germline V CDR1 and CDR2: SGHRS, YFSETQ. The trim removed 2 bases at V and 9 bases at J, leaving 2 bases unmatched. The CDR3 contains 12 residues. The CDR3 bases are TGCGCCAGCAGCTTAGGGGGCCCTGAGCAGTTCTTC. Translation gives CASSLGGPEQFF. Looking up the rest from reference TRBV5-1 and TRBJ2-1 gives the full variable domain: KAGVTQTPRYLIKTRGQQVTLSCSPISGHRSVSWYQQTPGQGLQFLFEYFSETQRNKGNFPGRFSGRQFSNSRSEMNVSTLELGDSALYLCASSLGGPEQFFGPGTRLTVL.

This clone turned up a few times. The genes are TRBV5-1 and TRBJ2-5; 8 nucleotides align to TRBD1. The germline gives CDR1 SGHRS, CDR2 YFSETQ. With 1 base clipped from V and 4 bases from J, the junction kept 3 bases outside the gene matches. This CDR3 comprises 14 residues. The CDR3 is CASSLSTGGETQYF. Written as DNA, the CDR3 is TGCGCCAGCAGCTTGAGTACAGGGGGAGAGACCCAGTACTTC. Looking up the rest from reference TRBV5-1 and TRBJ2-5 gives the full variable domain: KAGVTQTPRYLIKTRGQQVTLSCSPISGHRSVSWYQQTPGQGLQFLFEYFSETQRNKGNFPGRFSGRQFSNSRSEMNVSTLELGDSALYLCASSLSTGGETQYFGPGTRLLVL.

This rearrangement joins TRBV5-1 to TRBJ2-5; D may be TRBD1 (5 bases). V dropped 4 bases and J dropped 1 base, with 14 bases sitting between them. This CDR3 is built from 15 residues. Per the germline V gene, CDR1 is SGHRS and CDR2 is YFSETQ. This CDR3 reads CASSLRTGFQETQYF. The CDR3, as DNA: TGCGCCAGCAGCCTGCGTACAGGTTTCCAAGAGACCCAGTACTTC.

This chain joins TRBV7-9 and TRBJ1-3; D call uncertain. The CDR3 loop spans 13 amino acids. The V gene's germline CDR1 is SEHNR and CDR2 FQNEAQ (reference sequence). V lost 6 bases, J lost 4 bases, and 10 bases lay in between. The CDR3 DNA sequence: TGTGCCAGCAGGCCCAATTCCGGAAACACCATATATTTT. Translation gives CASRPNSGNTIYF.

The chain uses TRBV5-1 and TRBJ1-6; D gene ambiguous. CDR1 and CDR2 from the germline V gene are SGHRS and YFSETQ. This CDR3 is built from 15 residues. V gave up 0 bases and J gave up 7 bases, with 11 bases separating them. The CDR3 DNA sequence: TGCGCCAGCAGCTTGGCGGGCAGAACCAATTCACCCCTCCACTTT. This translates into CASSLAGRTNSPLHF.

The V and J genes are TRBV29-1 and TRBJ2-7; TRBD1 matches 7 bases. V lost 6 bases to trimming and J lost 2 bases; unmatched junction nucleotides: 7. Germline CDR1 reads SQVTM; CDR2 reads ANQGSEA. The CDR3 totals 13 residues. The CDR3 nucleotides are TGCAGCGTAAGGACAGGAAAAACCTACGAGCAGTACTTC. Its protein product is CSVRTGKTYEQYF.

The chain links TRBV4-1 to TRBJ1-6; D gene unclear. The V gene lost 0 bases and the J gene lost 7 bases, with 7 bases spanning the gap. Per germline, CDR1 MGHRA and CDR2 YSYEKL. The CDR3 totals 14 residues. The CDR3 sequence is CASSQEFRNSPLHF. The CDR3, as DNA: TGCGCCAGCAGCCAAGAATTCCGGAATTCACCCCTCCACTTT.